This TCR beta chain was profiled in a study of blood T cell repertoires in COVID-19. Study in general: From T cells, B-cell-depleted T cells, or PBMCs came the material, which was cDNA or gDNA.

Germline-derived CDR1 and CDR2 are GTSNPN and SVGIG (reference sequence). Trimming shortened V by 4 bases and J by 3 bases, and 21 bases separated the two germline ends. The CDR3 extends over 16 amino acids. In the authors' methods: Scientists estimated how many nucleated cells there were by amplifying reference gene primers. TCRdb's table, derived via immunoSEQ multiplex PCR, lists solely in-frame clones and lacks some. That table is the source of V, J and clone size, and D and trimming were worked out from the DNA. The table lists around 240,000 clones, roughly 84% of them singletons. The clonotype was recovered from a woman between 50 and 59 years old with acute or convalescent COVID-19. The sequencing sample was made of peripheral blood. The chain combines TRBV30 with TRBJ1-2, with D unclear. The CDR3 nucleotides are TGTGCCTGGACCACGCCCCTGAGCGGGGAAGACTATGGCTACACCTTC. Protein sequence: CAWTTPLSGEDYGYTF.